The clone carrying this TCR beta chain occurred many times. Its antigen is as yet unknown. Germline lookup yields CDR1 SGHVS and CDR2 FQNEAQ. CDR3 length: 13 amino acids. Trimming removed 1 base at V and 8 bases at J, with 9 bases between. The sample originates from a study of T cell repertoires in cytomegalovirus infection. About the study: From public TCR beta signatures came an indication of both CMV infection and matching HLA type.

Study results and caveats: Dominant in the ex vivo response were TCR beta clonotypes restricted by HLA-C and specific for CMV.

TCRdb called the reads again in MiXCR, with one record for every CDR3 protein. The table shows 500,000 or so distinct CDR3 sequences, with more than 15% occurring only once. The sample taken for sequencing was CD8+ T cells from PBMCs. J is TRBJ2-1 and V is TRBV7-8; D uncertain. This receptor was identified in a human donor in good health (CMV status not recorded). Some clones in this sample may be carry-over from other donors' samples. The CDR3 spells CASSLDLGHEQFF. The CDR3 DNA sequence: TGTGCCAGCAGCTTAGATCTTGGCCATGAGCAGTTCTTC.